This entry is about one TCR beta chain. TCRdb keeps only in-frame clones here, not all; method: immunoSEQ multiplex PCR. The sample has 140,000 to 150,000 clones; about 85% are singletons. The data are from a study of blood T cell repertoires in COVID-19. Study details: COVID-19 samples from acute and convalescent phases originated in the United States, Italy and Spain.

The V and J ends lost 9 bases and 6 bases respectively, with 20 bases between them. This CDR3 has 14 residues. Germline assignment: CDR1 LNHDA and CDR2 SQIVND (reference sequence). This clonotype was sampled from a human donor in a cohort sampled during active COVID-19. Sequenced input: peripheral blood. The chain employs TRBV19 and TRBJ1-2; D is unresolved. CDR3 nucleotides: TGTGCCAGCACTACCCGTGGGCAGAGGGATGGCTACACCTTC. As protein: CASTTRGQRDGYTF.